Below, 13 T cell receptor beta chains from the same sample are listed, as sequenced in a study of CD8 T cells in Susac syndrome (dated by TCRdb to about 2019). Libraries were built with the immunoSEQ multiplex PCR assay. RNA was extracted using the RNeasy kit, and about 0.45 to 1 ug of the RNA was reverse transcribed with random hexamers. TCRdb passed the public sequencing reads through fastp at Q25 and MiXCR, retaining productive beta sequences. Each CDR3 protein gets just one entry, which takes the most common genes and DNA from the rows behind it. Within this sample are some 110,000 distinct CDR3 sequences, with roughly 95% of them counted one time only. The top ten hold about 0.13% of the sample. The specimen was CD4+ T cells from PBMCs. These receptors came from a human donor with Susac syndrome.

The J gene is TRBJ2-6, the V gene TRBV25-1, with D maybe TRBD1 (7 bases). The CDR3 consists of 21 residues. Trimming took 1 base from V and 2 from J, leaving 24 bases between them. CDR1 MGHDK and CDR2 SYGVNS come from the germline V gene. The CDR3 DNA sequence: TGTGCCAGCAGTGAATGGAGGGGCCGGGACAGCCCTGGGACTGGGGCCAACGTCCTGACTTTC. Translating gives CASSEWRGRDSPGTGANVLTF.

This chain connects TRBV30 to TRBJ2-5; no firm D call. Trimming cost V 0 bases and J 8 bases, with 16 bases left between them. Germline CDR1 and CDR2: GTSNPN and SVGIG (reference sequence). The CDR3 spans 14 residues. The CDR3: CAWSVGLSQGTQYF. DNA of the CDR3: TGTGCCTGGAGTGTAGGGCTGTCGCAAGGAACCCAGTACTTC.

The genes are TRBV15 and TRBJ2-1; TRBD2 matches 14 bases. The V segment lost 1 base and the J segment 1 base; nucleotides outside the gene matches: 9. The CDR3 contains 20 residues. Germline V gives CDR1 LNHNV, CDR2 YYDKDF (reference sequence). This chain's CDR3 is CATSRAKGLAGEASYNEQFF. The CDR3 nucleotides read TGTGCCACCAGCAGAGCGAAGGGACTAGCGGGAGAAGCTTCCTACAATGAGCAGTTCTTC.

The chain uses TRBV6-6 and TRBJ2-4; D gene uncertain. Germline assignment: CDR1 MNHNY and CDR2 SVGAGI (reference sequence). This CDR3 contains 14 residues. V was trimmed by 6 bases and J by 3 bases, leaving 12 bases between them. This CDR3 reads CASSQWGIKNIQYF. Here the CDR3 DNA reads TGTGCCAGCAGCCAATGGGGAATCAAAAACATTCAGTACTTC.

The chain employs TRBV5-6 and TRBJ2-7, with 7 bases matching TRBD1. The CDR3 has 14 residues. CDR1 is SGHDT, CDR2 YYEEEE, per germline. With 4 bases clipped from V and 2 bases from J, the junction kept 6 bases outside the gene matches. The CDR3 DNA follows: TGTGCCAGCAGCCCCCCGGGACAGACCTACGAGCAGTACTTC. Encoded protein: CASSPPGQTYEQYF.

This chain connects TRBV5-4 to TRBJ2-4; D is perhaps TRBD1 or TRBD2 (5 bases each). The CDR3 runs 13 residues. Trimming took 4 bases from V and 7 from J, leaving 12 bases between them. Germline V gene data show CDR1 as SGHNT and CDR2 as YYREEE (reference sequence). CDR3 nucleotide sequence: TGTGCCAGCAGCCGGCCAGAGGGGAACATTCAGTACTTC. Its translation: CASSRPEGNIQYF.

The chain employs TRBV27 and TRBJ2-6; D remains unclear. The V end lost 7 bases, the J end lost 0 bases, and 10 bases lay between the germline ends. Germline V gene lookup returns CDR1 MNHEY and CDR2 SMNVEV (reference sequence). CDR3 length: 15 amino acids. CDR3: CASTQRSSGANVLTF. The CDR3 nucleotides are TGTGCCAGCACCCAAAGGAGCTCTGGGGCCAACGTCCTGACTTTC.

This clonotype was detected only once. The chain carries TRBV4-1 and TRBJ2-7; D gene ambiguous. In germline, CDR1 is MGHRA, CDR2 YSYEKL. The CDR3 consists of 13 residues. V lost 4 bases and J 7 bases, leaving 14 bases between the germline ends. DNA for the CDR3: TGCGCCAGCAGCCTTGACTGGTTCGGGGAGCAGTACTTC. This sequence encodes CASSLDWFGEQYF.

The V gene is TRBV7-2, the J gene TRBJ2-3; D not certain. CDR3 length equals 16 residues. V was cut by 0 bases and J by 4 bases, with 14 bases left in between. Germline CDR1 reads SGHTA; CDR2 reads FQGNSA. The CDR3 here is CASSLAPTRFADTQYF. The DNA for the CDR3 is TGTGCCAGCAGCTTAGCCCCTACGAGGTTCGCAGATACGCAGTATTTT. Complete variable domain (other parts from reference TRBV7-2 and TRBJ2-3): GAGVSQSPSNKVTEKGKDVELRCDPISGHTALYWYRQSLGQGLEFLIYFQGNSAPDKSGLPSDRFSAERTGGSVSTLTIQRTQQEDSAVYLCASSLAPTRFADTQYFGPGTRLTVL.

The rearrangement uses TRBV30 and TRBJ1-5, with a tentative D call TRBD1 (5 bases). The germline V and J ends were trimmed by 4 bases and 0 bases, with 10 bases remaining between them. Germline V CDR1 and CDR2: GTSNPN, SVGIG (reference sequence). This CDR3 has 14 residues. CDR3 DNA: TGTGCCTGGACGGAGGGGTATAGCAATCAGCCCCAGCATTTT. Protein sequence: CAWTEGYSNQPQHF.

The DNA of the CDR3 is TGCGCCAGCAGCTTGTCGACTAGCGGGTCCTCCTACAATGAGCAGTTCTTC. It specifies CASSLSTSGSSYNEQFF. The rearrangement uses TRBV5-1 and TRBJ2-1, with TRBD2 identical over 10 bases. Trimming cost V 1 base and J 0 bases; bases outside gene matches: 4. Germline CDR1 reads SGHRS; CDR2 reads YFSETQ. The CDR3 totals 17 residues.

This sequence joins TRBV30 and TRBJ2-7; 7 nucleotides line up with TRBD2. Germline V lookup: CDR1 GTSNPN, CDR2 SVGIG (reference sequence). With V trimmed by 4 bases and J by 6 bases, 9 bases remained unmatched. CDR3 size: 13 residues. The CDR3 region has the DNA TGTGCCTGGAATGCGGGAGTAATGGCCGAGCAGTACTTC. It is translated as CAWNAGVMAEQYF.

The CDR3 reads CASSQRLAGEQYF. Here the CDR3 DNA reads TGTGCCAGCAGCCAAAGGCTAGCGGGAGAGCAGTACTTC. This sequence joins TRBV3-1 and TRBJ2-7; TRBD2 matches 9 bases. V lost 2 bases, J lost 7 bases, and 3 bases stayed unmatched. This CDR3 comprises 13 residues. Looked up from germline, CDR1 is LGHDT and CDR2 is YNNKEL (reference sequence).